Here is one TCR beta chain with its context. This specimen belongs to a study of blood T cell repertoires in COVID-19. CDR1 and CDR2 (germline): LGHDT, YNNKEL (reference sequence). V was shortened by 4 bases and J by 0 bases, with 9 bases between the two germline ends. The CDR3 consists of 14 residues. Profiling relied on immunoSEQ multiplex PCR, and the TCRdb table lists in-frame clones only, not all of them. The sample carries 50,000 to 75,000 clones, under 90% recorded once. Material: peripheral blood. The origin of this receptor is an elderly woman with active or convalescent COVID-19. The chain links TRBV3-1 (or the pseudogene TRBV3-2) to TRBJ1-1; D uncertain. The CDR3 DNA reads TGTGCCAGCAGCCCCTTAGAAATGAACACTGAAGCTTTCTTT. Protein sequence: CASSPLEMNTEAFF.